This entry is about one T cell receptor (beta chain). Germline DNA was extracted alongside blood RNA, which was obtained from unsorted whole blood. Treatment-naive at the time, the patients had chronic HBV infection. The record originates from a study of tumor-infiltrating lymphocytes in primary liver carcinoma. Trimming removed 3 bases from V and 5 bases from J, with 10 bases in between. Germline V CDR1 and CDR2: SGHNT, YYREEE (reference sequence). The CDR3 covers 13 residues. Researchers generated TCR beta cDNA from 500 to 600 ng of total RNA, relying on a constant-region primer. Each TCR beta library was derived from three nested multiplex PCR rounds that employed slightly modified ARM-PCR. The opening two PCR rounds, around 11 cycles each, paired TRBV1-TRBV30 forward primers with a C-beta reverse primer. TCRdb redid the calling of the multiplex PCR reads with MiXCR, one entry per CDR3 protein. The sample lists 300,000 to 350,000 distinct CDR3 sequences, approximately 54% occurring once.

The TCR comes from a woman in her twenties or thirties with primary liver carcinoma and hepatitis B virus infection. The chain uses TRBV5-4 and TRBJ2-3, with D maybe TRBD2 (5 bases). The sample taken for sequencing was peripheral blood. The CDR3 sequence: CASSSPAGDTQYF. The CDR3 region has the DNA TGTGCCAGCAGCTCACCGGCGGGAGATACGCAGTATTTT.